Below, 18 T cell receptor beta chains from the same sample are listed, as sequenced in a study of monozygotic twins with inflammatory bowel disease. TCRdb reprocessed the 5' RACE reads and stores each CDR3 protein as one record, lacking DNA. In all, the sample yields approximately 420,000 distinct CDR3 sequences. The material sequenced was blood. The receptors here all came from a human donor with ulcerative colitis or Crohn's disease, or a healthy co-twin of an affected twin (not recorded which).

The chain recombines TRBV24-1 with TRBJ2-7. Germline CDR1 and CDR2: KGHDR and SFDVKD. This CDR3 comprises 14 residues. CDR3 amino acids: CATSDLRQPYEQYF.

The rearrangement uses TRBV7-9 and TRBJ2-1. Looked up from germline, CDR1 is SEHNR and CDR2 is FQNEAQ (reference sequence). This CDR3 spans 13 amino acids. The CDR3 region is CASSLEWRNEQFF. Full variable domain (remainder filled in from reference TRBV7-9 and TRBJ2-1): DTGVSQNPRHKITKRGQNVTFRCDPISEHNRLYWYRQTLGQGPEFLTYFQNEAQLEKSRLLSDRFSAERPKGSFSTLEIQRTEQGDSAMYLCASSLEWRNEQFFGPGTRLTVL.

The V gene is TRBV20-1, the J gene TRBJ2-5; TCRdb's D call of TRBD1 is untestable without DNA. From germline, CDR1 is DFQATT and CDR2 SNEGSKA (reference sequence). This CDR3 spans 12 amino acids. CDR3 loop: CSASAGKETQYF.

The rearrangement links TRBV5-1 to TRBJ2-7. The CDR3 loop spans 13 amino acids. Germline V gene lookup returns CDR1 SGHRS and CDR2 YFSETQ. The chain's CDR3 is CASSLVLNGEQYF.

The CDR3 protein is CSAFRGNEQFF. This chain links TRBV20-1 with TRBJ2-1; TCRdb lists TRBD1, though no DNA is available to test this call. Germline V gives CDR1 DFQATT, CDR2 SNEGSKA (reference sequence). The CDR3 covers 11 residues.

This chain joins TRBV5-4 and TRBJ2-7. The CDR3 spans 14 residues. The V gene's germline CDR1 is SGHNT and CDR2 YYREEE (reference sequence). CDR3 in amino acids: CASGQDGRALEQYF.

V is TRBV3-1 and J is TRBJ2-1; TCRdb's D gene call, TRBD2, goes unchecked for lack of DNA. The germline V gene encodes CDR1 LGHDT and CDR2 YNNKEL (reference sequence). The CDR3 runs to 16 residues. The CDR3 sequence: CASSRGGSGRYNEQFF.

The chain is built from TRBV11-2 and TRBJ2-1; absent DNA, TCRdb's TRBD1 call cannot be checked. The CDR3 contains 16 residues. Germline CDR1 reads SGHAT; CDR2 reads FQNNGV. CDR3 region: CASSLAWTYLGNEQFF.

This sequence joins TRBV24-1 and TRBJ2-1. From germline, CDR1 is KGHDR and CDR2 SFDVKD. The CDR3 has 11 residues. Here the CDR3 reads CATSGYNEQFF.

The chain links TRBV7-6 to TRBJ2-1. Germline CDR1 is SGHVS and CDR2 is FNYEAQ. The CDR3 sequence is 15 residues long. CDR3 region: CASSSRVRLDNEQFF.

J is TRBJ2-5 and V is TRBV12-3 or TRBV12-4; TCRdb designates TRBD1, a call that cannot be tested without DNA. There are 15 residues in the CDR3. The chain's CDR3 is CASSTTGTAQETQYF.

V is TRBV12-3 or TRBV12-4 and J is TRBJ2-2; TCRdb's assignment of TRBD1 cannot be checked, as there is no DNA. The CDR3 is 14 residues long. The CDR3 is CASSLQGASGELFF.

This CDR3 reads CASSLSVGATDTQYF. The genes are TRBV7-3 and TRBJ2-3. In germline, CDR1 is SGHTA, CDR2 FQGTGA. The CDR3 loop spans 15 amino acids.

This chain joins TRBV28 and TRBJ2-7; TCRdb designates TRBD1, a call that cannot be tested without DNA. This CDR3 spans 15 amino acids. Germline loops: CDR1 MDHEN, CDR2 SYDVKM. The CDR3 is CASSLPGEGGFEQYF.

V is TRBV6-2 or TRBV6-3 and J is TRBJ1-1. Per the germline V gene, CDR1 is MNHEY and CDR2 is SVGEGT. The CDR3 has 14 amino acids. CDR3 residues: CASSYALENTEAFF.

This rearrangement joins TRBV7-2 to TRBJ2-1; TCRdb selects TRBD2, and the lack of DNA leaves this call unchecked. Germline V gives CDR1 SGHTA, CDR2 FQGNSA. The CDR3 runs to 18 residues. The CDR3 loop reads CASSLALGASGVYNEQFF. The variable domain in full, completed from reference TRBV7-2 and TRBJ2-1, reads GAGVSQSPSNKVTEKGKDVELRCDPISGHTALYWYRQSLGQGLEFLIYFQGNSAPDKSGLPSDRFSAERTGGSVSTLTIQRTQQEDSAVYLCASSLALGASGVYNEQFFGPGTRLTVL.

The CDR3 protein is CASSHQDTASEAFF. The rearrangement links TRBV3-1 to TRBJ1-1; with no DNA, the TCRdb D assignment of TRBD1 cannot be verified. The CDR3 is made up of 14 amino acids. Per the germline V gene, CDR1 is LGHDT and CDR2 is YNNKEL (reference sequence).

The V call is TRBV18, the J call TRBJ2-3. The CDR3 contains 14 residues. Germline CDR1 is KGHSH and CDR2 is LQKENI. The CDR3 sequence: CASSLRDSADTQYF.